The T cell receptor beta chain described here comes from a study of blood T cell repertoires in COVID-19. Original handling: Cell counts per sample came from amplifying reference gene primers. Repertoires were generated with immunoSEQ multiplex PCR, while TCRdb's copy carries only in-frame clones and drops some. V and J calls and clone size are those listed in that table; D and trimming were worked out from the DNA. The sample carries tens of thousands of clones, 90% recorded once. Germline lookup yields CDR1 SGHRS and CDR2 YFSETQ. CDR3 length: 15 residues. Trimming removed 0 bases from V and 6 bases from J, with 15 bases in between.

The sample consisted of peripheral blood. The clonotype comes from a human donor in a cohort sampled during active COVID-19. This chain joins TRBV5-1 and TRBJ1-1; D unclear. The CDR3 here is CASSLGGPQDAEAFF. CDR3 bases: TGCGCCAGCAGCTTGGGCGGGCCCCAAGACGCTGAAGCTTTCTTT.